This T cell receptor beta chain was identified during a study of blood T cell repertoires in COVID-19. Looking at the study overall: T cells, B-cell-depleted T cells, or PBMCs supplied cDNA or gDNA.

The V end lost 3 bases, the J end lost 13 bases, and 13 bases lay between the germline ends. The CDR3 totals 13 residues. The germline gives CDR1 SNHLY, CDR2 FYNNEI. This clone was counted a few times. Methods used by the authors: Reference gene primer amplification yielded estimated nucleated cell counts. Sequencing used immunoSEQ multiplex PCR; TCRdb keeps in-frame clones, though not all of them. V and J calls and clone size are as listed in that table; D and trimming were resolved from the DNA. The data hold 200,000 to 250,000 clones, with approximately 86% observed a single time. The TCR originated in a man younger than 35 with active or convalescent COVID-19. The sequenced material came from peripheral blood. V usage is TRBV2 and J usage is TRBJ1-6, with TRBD1 as a possible D gene (6 bases). This chain's CDR3 is CASSEGGRMPLHF. The CDR3 nucleotides are TGTGCCAGCAGTGAGGGGGGGCGTATGCCCCTCCACTTT. Drawing the rest from reference TRBV2 and TRBJ1-6, the complete variable domain is EPEVTQTPSHQVTQMGQEVILRCVPISNHLYFYWYRQILGQKVEFLVSFYNNEISEKSEIFDDQFSVERPDGSNFTLKIRSTKLEDSAMYFCASSEGGRMPLHFGNGTRLTVT.